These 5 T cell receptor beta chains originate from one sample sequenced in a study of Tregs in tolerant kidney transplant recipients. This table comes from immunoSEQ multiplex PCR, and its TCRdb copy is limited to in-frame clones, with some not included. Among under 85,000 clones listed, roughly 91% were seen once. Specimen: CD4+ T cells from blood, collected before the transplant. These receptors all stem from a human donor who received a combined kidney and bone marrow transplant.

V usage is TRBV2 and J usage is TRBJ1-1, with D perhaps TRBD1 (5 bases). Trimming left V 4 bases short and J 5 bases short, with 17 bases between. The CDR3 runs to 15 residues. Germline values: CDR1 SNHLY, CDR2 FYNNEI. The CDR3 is CASSVGEVGRTEAFF. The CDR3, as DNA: TGTGCCAGCAGTGTAGGGGAAGTGGGTAGGACTGAAGCTTTCTTT.

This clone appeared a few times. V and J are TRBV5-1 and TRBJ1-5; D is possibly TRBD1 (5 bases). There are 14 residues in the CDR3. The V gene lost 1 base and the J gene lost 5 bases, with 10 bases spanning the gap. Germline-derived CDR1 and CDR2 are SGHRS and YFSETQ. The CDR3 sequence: CASSLWGEDQPQHF. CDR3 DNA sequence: TGCGCCAGCAGCTTGTGGGGGGAGGATCAGCCCCAGCATTTT.

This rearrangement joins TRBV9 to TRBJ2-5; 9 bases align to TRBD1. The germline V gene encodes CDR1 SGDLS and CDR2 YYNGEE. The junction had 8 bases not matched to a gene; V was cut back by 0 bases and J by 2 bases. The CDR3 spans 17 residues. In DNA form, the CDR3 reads TGTGCCAGCAGCGTAGGTAGGAGGACAGGGGCTCAAGAGACCCAGTACTTC. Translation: CASSVGRRTGAQETQYF.

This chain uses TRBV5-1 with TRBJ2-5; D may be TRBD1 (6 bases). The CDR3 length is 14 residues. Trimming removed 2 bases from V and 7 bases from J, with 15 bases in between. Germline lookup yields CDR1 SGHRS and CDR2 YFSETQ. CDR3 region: CASSLPTGRGTQYF. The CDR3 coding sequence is TGCGCCAGCAGCTTACCGACAGGACGAGGGACCCAGTACTTC.

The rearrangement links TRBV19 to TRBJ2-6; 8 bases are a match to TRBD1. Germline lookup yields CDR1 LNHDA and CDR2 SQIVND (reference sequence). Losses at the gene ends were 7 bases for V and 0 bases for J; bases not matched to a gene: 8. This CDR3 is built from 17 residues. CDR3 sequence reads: CASTRQGTYSGANVLTF. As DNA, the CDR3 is TGTGCCAGTACTAGACAGGGGACGTACTCTGGGGCCAACGTCCTGACTTTC.